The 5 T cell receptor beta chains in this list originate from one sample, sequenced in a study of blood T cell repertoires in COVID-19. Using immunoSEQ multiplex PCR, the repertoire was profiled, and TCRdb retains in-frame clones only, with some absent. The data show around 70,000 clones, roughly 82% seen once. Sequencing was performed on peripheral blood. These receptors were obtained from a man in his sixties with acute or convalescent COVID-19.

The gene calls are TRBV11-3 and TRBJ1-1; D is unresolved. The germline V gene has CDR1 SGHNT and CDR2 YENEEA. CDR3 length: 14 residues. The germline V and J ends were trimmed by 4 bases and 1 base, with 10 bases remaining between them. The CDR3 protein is CASSSGHTNTEAFF. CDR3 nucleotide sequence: TGTGCCAGCAGCTCGGGTCACACGAACACTGAAGCTTTCTTT.

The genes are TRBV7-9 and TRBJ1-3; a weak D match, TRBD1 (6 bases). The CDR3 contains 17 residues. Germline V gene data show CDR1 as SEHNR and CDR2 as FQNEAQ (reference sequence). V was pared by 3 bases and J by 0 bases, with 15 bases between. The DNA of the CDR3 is TGTGCCAGCAGCTTGGGACAAGTACTGAGCTCTGGAAACACCATATATTTT. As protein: CASSLGQVLSSGNTIYF.

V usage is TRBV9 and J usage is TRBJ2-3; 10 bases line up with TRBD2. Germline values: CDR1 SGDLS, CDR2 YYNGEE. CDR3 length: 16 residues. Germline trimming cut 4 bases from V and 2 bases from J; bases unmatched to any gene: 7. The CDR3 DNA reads TGTGCCAGCAGCTTAAGCGGGGGGGCCTTCACAGATACGCAGTATTTT. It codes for CASSLSGGAFTDTQYF. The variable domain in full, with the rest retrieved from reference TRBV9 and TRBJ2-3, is DSGVTQTPKHLITATGQRVTLRCSPRSGDLSVYWYQQSLDQGLQFLIQYYNGEERAKGNILERFSAQQFPDLHSELNLSSLELGDSALYFCASSLSGGAFTDTQYFGPGTRLTVL.

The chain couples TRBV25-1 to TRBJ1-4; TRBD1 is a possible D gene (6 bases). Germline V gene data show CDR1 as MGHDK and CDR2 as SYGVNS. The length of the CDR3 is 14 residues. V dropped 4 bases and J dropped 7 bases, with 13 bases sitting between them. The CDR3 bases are TGTGCCAGCAGTGCGGGGGGCAGCGTTGAAAAACTGTTTTTT. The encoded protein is CASSAGGSVEKLFF.

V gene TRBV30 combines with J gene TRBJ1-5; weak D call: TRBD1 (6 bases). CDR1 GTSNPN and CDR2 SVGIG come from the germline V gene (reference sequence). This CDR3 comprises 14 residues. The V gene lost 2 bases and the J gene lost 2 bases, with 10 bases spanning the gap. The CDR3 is CAWSIKGGNQPQHF. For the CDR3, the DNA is TGTGCCTGGAGTATAAAGGGGGGCAATCAGCCCCAGCATTTT.